One T cell receptor beta chain is described in this entry. As yet, its antigen is unknown. The CDR3 has 15 amino acids. The germline gives CDR1 MNHEY, CDR2 SVGAGI. V was clipped by 5 bases and J by 2 bases, with 13 bases between them. This entry is derived from a study of blood T cells in healthy people across ages. Study-wide results and limits: CMV status of donors was not determined, possibly confounding expanded clonotype changes.

Through a sample-barcoded 5' primer and a J-beta primer mix, a second PCR was run for roughly 7 to 11 cycles. Every cDNA molecule bore a tag from a template-switch adaptor containing 12 random nucleotides. Every sample produced at least 2.5 million CDR3-containing paired-end reads. TCRdb used MiXCR to reprocess the 5' RACE reads, holding one entry per CDR3 protein. The sample shows about 570,000 distinct CDR3 sequences, about 25% of them seen only once. The study isolated at least 6.5 million PBMCs from each sample. This receptor was taken from a woman in her 70s in good health. The sequenced sample was blood. The chain couples TRBV6-5 to TRBJ1-5, with D tentatively TRBD1 (5 bases). The CDR3 region is CASSLSTGRNQPQHF. The CDR3 nucleotides read TGTGCCAGCAGTCTTTCTACGGGACGCAATCAGCCCCAGCATTTT.